The clone carrying this T cell receptor (beta chain) came up a few times. An end of the junction differs from the germline gene, which may be a read error. The data are from a study of regulatory T cells in long-lasting Graves disease. CDR1 and CDR2 from the germline V gene are SSHAT and FNYEAQ (reference sequence). This CDR3 comprises 13 residues. Time point here: newly diagnosed GD, antithyroid drugs for less than 3 months. PBMC-extracted RNA yielded the TCR library. Sequencing libraries for TCR beta were prepared with iRepertoire HTBI primers and Arm-PCR of CDR3 regions. One entry per CDR3 protein, called by TCRdb with MiXCR from the multiplex PCR reads. The table shows around 250,000 distinct CDR3 sequences, with 15% to 20% occurring only once. The same specimen was also included in a second study, on T cells in Graves' hyperthyroidism and ophthalmopathy. That investigation notes: A first-round RT-PCR of the TCR CDR3 used the HTBI primer set. Blood held most thyroid clonotypes expanded above 0.001 frequency. In validation, the model predicted ophthalmopathy. These predictions came a median around 5.9 months before onset.

Source: peripheral blood mononuclear cells (PBMCs), taken at new diagnosis, from a patient treated with antithyroid drugs. The receptor's source is a woman between 25 and 40 years old with Graves disease. The gene calls are TRBV7-7 and TRBJ2-3; no reliable D call. The CDR3 protein is CASSLTSVDTQYF. The CDR3 DNA reads TGTGCTAGCAGCTTAACCAGCGTAGATACGCAGTATTTT.